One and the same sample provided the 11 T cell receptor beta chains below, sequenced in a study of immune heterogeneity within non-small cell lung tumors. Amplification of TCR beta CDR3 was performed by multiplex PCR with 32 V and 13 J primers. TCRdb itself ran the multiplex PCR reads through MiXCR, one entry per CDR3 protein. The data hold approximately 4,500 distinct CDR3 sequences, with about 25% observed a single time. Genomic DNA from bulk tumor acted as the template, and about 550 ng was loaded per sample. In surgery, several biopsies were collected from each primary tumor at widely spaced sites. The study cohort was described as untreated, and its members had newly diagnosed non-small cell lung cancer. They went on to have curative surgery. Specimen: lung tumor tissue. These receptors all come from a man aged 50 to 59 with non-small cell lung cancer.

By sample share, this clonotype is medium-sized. CDR3 in DNA: TGTGCCAGCAGTCCCCCCACCGGGACAGGGAAAAACATTCAGTACTTC. It yields the protein CASSPPTGTGKNIQYF. The chain employs TRBV28 and TRBJ2-4, with 9 nucleotides matching TRBD1. Losses at the gene ends were 5 bases for V and 4 bases for J; bases not matched to a gene: 9. The germline CDR1 and CDR2 sequences are MDHEN and SYDVKM. This CDR3 has 16 residues.

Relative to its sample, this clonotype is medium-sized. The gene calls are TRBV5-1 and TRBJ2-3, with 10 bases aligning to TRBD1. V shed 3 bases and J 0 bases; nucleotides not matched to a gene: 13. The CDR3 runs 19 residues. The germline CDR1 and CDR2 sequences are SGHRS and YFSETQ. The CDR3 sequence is CASSSLPGQGISSTDTQYF. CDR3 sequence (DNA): TGCGCCAGCAGCTCCCTGCCGGGACAGGGGATCAGTAGCACAGATACGCAGTATTTT. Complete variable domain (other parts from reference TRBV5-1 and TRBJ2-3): KAGVTQTPRYLIKTRGQQVTLSCSPISGHRSVSWYQQTPGQGLQFLFEYFSETQRNKGNFPGRFSGRQFSNSRSEMNVSTLELGDSALYLCASSSLPGQGISSTDTQYFGPGTRLTVL.

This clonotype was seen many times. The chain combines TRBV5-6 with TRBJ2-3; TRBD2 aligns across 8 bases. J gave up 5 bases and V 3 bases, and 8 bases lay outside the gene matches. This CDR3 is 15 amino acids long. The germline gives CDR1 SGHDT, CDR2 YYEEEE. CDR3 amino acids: CASSSRRGAGDTQYF. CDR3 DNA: TGTGCCAGCAGCTCGAGGCGGGGGGCGGGAGATACGCAGTATTTT.

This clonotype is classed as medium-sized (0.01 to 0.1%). The CDR3 reads CASSQDRAGNTIYF. The CDR3 nucleotides are TGCGCCAGCAGCCAAGACAGGGCTGGAAACACCATATATTTT. The gene calls are TRBV4-1 and TRBJ1-3; D perhaps matches TRBD1 (5 bases). This CDR3 has 14 residues. CDR1 and CDR2 (germline): MGHRA, YSYEKL. Trimming pared 0 bases from V and 2 bases from J, leaving 5 bases between.

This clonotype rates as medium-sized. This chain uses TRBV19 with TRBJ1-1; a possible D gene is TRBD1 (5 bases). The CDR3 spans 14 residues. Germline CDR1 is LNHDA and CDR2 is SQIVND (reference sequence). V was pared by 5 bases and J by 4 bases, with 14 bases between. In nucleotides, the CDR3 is TGTGCCAGTAGTCGCACGACAGCCGCCACTGAAGCTTTCTTT. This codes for CASSRTTAATEAFF.

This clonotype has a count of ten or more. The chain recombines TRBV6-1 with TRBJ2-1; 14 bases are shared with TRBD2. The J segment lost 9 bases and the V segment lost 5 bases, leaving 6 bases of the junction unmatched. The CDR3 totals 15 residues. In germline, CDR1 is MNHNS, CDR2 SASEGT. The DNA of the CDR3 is TGTGCCAGCAGTCCTGGACTAGCGGGAGGAGGTGAGCAGTTCTTC. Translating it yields CASSPGLAGGGEQFF.

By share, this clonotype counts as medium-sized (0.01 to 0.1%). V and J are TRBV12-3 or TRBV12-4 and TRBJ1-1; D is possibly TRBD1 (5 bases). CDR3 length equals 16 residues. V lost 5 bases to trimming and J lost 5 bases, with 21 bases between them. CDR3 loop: CASSDIFAGQVTEAFF. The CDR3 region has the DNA TGTGCCAGCAGTGACATCTTTGCGGGGCAAGTTACTGAAGCTTTCTTT.

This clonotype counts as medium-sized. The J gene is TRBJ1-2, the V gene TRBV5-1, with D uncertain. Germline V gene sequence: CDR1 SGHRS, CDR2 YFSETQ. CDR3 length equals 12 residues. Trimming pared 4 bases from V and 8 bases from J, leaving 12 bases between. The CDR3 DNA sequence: TGCGCCAGCAGCAAGGATTCCTTAGGCTACACCTTC. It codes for CASSKDSLGYTF.

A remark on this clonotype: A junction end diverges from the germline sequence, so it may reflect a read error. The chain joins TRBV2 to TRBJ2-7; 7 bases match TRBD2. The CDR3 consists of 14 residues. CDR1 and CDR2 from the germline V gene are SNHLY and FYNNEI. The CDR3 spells CASSKAGPMYEQYF. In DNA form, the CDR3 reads TGTGCCAGCAGTAAAGCGGGGCCCATGTACGAGCAGTACTTC. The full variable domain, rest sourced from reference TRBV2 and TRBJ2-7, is EPEVTQTPSHQVTQMGQEVILRCVPISNHLYFYWYRQILGQKVEFLVSFYNNEISEKSEIFDDQFSVERPDGSNFTLKIRSTKLEDSAMYFCASSKAGPMYEQYFGPGTRLTVT.

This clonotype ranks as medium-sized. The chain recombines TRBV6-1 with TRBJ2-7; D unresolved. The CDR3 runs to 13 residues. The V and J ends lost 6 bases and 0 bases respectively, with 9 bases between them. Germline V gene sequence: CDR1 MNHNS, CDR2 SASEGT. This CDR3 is CASRPKSSYEQYF. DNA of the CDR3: TGTGCCAGCAGGCCAAAATCCTCCTACGAGCAGTACTTC.

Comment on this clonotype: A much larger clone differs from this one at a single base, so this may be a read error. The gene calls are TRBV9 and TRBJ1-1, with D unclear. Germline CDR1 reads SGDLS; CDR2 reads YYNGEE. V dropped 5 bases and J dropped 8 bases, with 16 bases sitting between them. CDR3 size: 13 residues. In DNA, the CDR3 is TGTGCCAGCAGAGGAGGGCCGGGGTCCGAAGCTTTCTTT. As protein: CASRGGPGSEAFF. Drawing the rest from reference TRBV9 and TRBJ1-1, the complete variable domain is DSGVTQTPKHLITATGQRVTLRCSPRSGDLSVYWYQQSLDQGLQFLIQYYNGEERAKGNILERFSAQQFPDLHSELNLSSLELGDSALYFCASRGGPGSEAFFGQGTRLTVV.